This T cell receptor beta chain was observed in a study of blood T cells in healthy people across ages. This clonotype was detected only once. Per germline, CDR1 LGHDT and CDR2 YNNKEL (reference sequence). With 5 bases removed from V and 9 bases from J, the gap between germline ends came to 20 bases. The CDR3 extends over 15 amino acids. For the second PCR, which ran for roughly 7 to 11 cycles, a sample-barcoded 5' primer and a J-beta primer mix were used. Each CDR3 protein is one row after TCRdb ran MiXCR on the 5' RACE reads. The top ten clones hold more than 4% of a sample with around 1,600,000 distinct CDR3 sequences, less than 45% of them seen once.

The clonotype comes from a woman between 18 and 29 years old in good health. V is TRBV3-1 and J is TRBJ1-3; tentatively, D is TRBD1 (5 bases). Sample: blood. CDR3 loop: CASSTQAKGGGTIYF. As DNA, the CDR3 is TGTGCCAGCAGCACTCAAGCCAAGGGCGGGGGCACCATATATTTT.